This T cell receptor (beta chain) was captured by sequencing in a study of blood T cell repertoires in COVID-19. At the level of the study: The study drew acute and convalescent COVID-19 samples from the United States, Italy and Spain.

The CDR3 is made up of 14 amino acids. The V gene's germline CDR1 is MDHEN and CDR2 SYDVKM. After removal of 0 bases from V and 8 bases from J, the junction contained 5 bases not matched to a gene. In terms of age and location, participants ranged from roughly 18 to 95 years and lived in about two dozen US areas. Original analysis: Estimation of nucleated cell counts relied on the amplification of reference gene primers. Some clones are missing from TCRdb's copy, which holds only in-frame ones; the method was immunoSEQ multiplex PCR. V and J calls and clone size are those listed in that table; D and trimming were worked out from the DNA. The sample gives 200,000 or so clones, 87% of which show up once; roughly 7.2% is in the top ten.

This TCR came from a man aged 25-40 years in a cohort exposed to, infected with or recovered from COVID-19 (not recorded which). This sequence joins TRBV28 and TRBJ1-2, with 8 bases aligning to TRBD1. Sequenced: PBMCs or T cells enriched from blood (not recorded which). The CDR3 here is CASSLWLTGEGYTF. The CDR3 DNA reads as TGTGCCAGCAGTTTATGGCTGACAGGGGAAGGCTACACCTTC.